This is a list of T cell receptor beta chains from one sample in a study of T cell responses to AZD1222 COVID-19 vaccine. The protocol was immunoSEQ multiplex PCR, while the TCRdb copy is restricted to in-frame clones and leaves out a portion. The data hold 150,000 to 200,000 clones, with around 90% observed a single time. Sequencing was performed on peripheral blood, taken 28 days after the second AZD1222 dose. Receptor source: an adult who received the AZD1222 COVID-19 vaccine. The CDR3 runs from the conserved cysteine through the conserved F or W. Fields, in order: V gene, CDR3 length, CDR3 protein.

TRBV7-9,16,CASSLQGGTPYNEQFF
TRBV7-9,13,CASRKGLNTEAFF
TRBV15,16,CATSRARSLGGTEAFF
TRBV9,16,CASSVAATLTQNIQYF
TRBV7-6,16,CASSHGTHVDTGELFF
TRBV18,13,CASTQGTNYEQYF
TRBV5-6,14,CASSIGTVTYGYTF
TRBV19,14,CASSLTGAPEKLFF
TRBV19,15,CASSIGHAGDYGYTF
TRBV7-6,17,CASSLEAPGTAIVEQYF
TRBV11-2,14,CASSPTRGSYEQYF
TRBV7-9,15,CASSSQGNLGNTIYF
TRBV15,20,CATSRRVGGRSWGTRTEAFF
TRBV18,18,CASSPRRRGGAGGDTQYF
TRBV6-6,12,CATTWGNTEAFF
TRBV4-1,15,CASSQGGNSNQPQHF